The entry below describes one T cell receptor beta chain. The assay was immunoSEQ multiplex PCR, and TCRdb's table has in-frame clones only and misses some. The sample gives almost 15,000 clones, about 94% of which show up once; 0.7% to 0.95% is in the top ten. The V and J ends lost 0 bases and 5 bases respectively, with 14 bases between them. This CDR3 contains 15 residues. The germline V gene encodes CDR1 SGHNT and CDR2 YYREEE (reference sequence). Stated time point: week 3, after first cycle of checkpoint inhibitor. The sample originates from a study of blood T cell dynamics during melanoma immunotherapy.

The sequences come from blood, collected from a patient treated with checkpoint blockade. V usage is TRBV5-4 and J usage is TRBJ2-5, with D perhaps matching TRBD2 (6 bases). This sequence was found in a human donor with melanoma. CDR3 sequence reads: CASSLDGLITETQYF. DNA for the CDR3: TGTGCCAGCAGCTTGGACGGACTAATAACGGAGACCCAGTACTTC.